This T cell receptor beta chain appears in the sequencing data of a study of shared clonotypes between healthy human individuals. Study conclusions and caveats: Researchers found naive subsets generally carried larger estimated richness than memory subsets.

Naive CD8 isolation took CD45RO-negative cells positively selected for CCR7 and excluded terminally differentiated effector memory CD45RA+ cells. Donors, without exception, were Caucasian adults residing in Nashville, Tennessee. For every subset, genomic DNA was evenly distributed across several immunoSEQ plates. Sequencing was performed with immunoSEQ multiplex PCR; in TCRdb, only in-frame clones are kept and a portion is missing. The data contain roughly 2.1 million clones, 93% of them singletons. A single count supports this clone. Antigen: not known. V lost 7 bases, J lost 2 bases, and 13 bases stayed unmatched. Looked up from germline, CDR1 is LNHNV and CDR2 is YYDKDF (reference sequence). The CDR3 contains 17 residues.

This chain connects TRBV15 to TRBJ2-2; 7 bases agree with TRBD1. This TCR was sampled from a man in his late teens or twenties in good health. Some clones in this sample may be carry-over from other donors' samples. The sample taken for sequencing was naive CD8+ T cells from PBMCs. The CDR3 region has the DNA TGTGCCACCATGAGCTTTCTGAGAGGGGGCAACACCGGGGAGCTGTTTTTT. This translates into CATMSFLRGGNTGELFF.